This TCR beta chain was found in a study of shared clonotypes between healthy human individuals. CD45RO-negative, CCR7-selected cells formed the naive CD8 fraction, which excluded terminally differentiated effector memory CD45RA+ cells. This CDR3 is 14 amino acids long. V lost 5 bases, J lost 1 base, and 10 bases lay in between. CDR1 is WSHSY and CDR2 is SAAADI in the germline V gene. This table comes from immunoSEQ multiplex PCR, and its TCRdb copy is limited to in-frame clones, with some not included. The repertoire holds around 1,900,000 clones, with around 95% as singletons. With regard to this clone: Its antigen is not identified.

Regarding the study as a whole: Sharing across four donors was seen in about 5% of naive CD4 clonotypes. Larger estimated richness was generally recorded for naive subsets relative to memory subsets.

The receptor was derived from a man aged 18 to 30 in good health. Some clones in this sample may be carry-over from other donors' samples. This sequence joins TRBV10-2 and TRBJ2-3; perhaps TRBD2 as D (6 bases). Sequenced input: naive CD8+ T cells from PBMCs. The CDR3: CASSLAQRTDTQYF. Here the CDR3 DNA reads TGCGCCAGCAGTCTAGCGCAACGCACAGATACGCAGTATTTT.